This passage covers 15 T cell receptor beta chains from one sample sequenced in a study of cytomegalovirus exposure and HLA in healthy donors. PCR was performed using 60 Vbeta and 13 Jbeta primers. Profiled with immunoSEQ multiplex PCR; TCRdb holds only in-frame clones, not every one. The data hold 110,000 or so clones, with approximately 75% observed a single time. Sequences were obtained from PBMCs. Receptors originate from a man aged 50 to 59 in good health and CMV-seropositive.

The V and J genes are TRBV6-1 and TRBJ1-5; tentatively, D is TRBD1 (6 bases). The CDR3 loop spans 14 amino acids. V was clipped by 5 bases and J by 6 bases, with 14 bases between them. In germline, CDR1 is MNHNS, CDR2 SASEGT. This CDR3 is CASSPGGGGQPQHF. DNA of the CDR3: TGTGCCAGCAGTCCCGGGGGAGGGGGTCAGCCCCAGCATTTT.

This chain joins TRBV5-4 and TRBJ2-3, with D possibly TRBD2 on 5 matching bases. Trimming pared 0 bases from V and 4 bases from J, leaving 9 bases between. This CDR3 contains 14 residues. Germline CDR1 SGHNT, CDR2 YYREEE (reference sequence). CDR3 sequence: CASSLAGGADTQYF. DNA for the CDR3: TGTGCCAGCAGCTTGGCCGGAGGCGCAGATACGCAGTATTTT. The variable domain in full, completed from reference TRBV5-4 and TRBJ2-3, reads ETGVTQSPTHLIKTRGQQVTLRCSSQSGHNTVSWYQQALGQGPQFIFQYYREEENGRGNFPPRFSGLQFPNYSSELNVNALELDDSALYLCASSLAGGADTQYFGPGTRLTVL.

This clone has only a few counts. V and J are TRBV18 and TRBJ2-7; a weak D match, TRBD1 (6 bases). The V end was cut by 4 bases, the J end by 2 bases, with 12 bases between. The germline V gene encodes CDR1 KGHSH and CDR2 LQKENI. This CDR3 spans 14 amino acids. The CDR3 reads CASSLGAATYEQYF. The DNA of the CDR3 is TGTGCCAGCTCACTGGGGGCCGCTACCTACGAGCAGTACTTC.

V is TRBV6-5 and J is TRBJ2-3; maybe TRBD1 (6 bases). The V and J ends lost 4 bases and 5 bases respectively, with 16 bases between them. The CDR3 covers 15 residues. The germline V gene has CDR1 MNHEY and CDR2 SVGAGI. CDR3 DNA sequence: TGTGCCAGCAGTTCTTCCAGGACAGAGGGAGATACGCAGTATTTT. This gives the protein CASSSSRTEGDTQYF.

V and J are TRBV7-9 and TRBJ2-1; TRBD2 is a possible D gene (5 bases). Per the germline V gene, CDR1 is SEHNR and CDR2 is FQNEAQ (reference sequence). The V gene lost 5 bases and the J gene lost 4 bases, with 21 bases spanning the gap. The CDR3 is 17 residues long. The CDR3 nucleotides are TGTGCCAGCAGCCAAAGAGGCCTAGCCCCCCGATACAATGAGCAGTTCTTC. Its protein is CASSQRGLAPRYNEQFF.

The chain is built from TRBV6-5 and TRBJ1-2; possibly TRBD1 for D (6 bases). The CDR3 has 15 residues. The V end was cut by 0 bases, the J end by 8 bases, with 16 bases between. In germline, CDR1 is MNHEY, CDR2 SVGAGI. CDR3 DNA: TGTGCCAGCAGTTACTCCTCGGGGGGGGCGGGAGGCTACACCTTC. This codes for CASSYSSGGAGGYTF.

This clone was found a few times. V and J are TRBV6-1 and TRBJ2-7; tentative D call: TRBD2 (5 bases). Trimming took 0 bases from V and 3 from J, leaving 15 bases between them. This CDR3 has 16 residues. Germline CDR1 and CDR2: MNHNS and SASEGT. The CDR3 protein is CASSEAPGNYLYEQYF. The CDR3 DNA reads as TGTGCCAGCAGTGAAGCGCCGGGGAACTACCTCTACGAGCAGTACTTC.

Written as DNA, the CDR3 is TGTGCCAGCAGCCTCGCATTGGGACAGGGGGCAAATACGCAGTATTTT. Protein sequence: CASSLALGQGANTQYF. The rearrangement uses TRBV13 and TRBJ2-3; 12 bases agree with TRBD1. Germline trimming cut 5 bases from V and 7 bases from J; bases unmatched to any gene: 10. Germline V gene lookup returns CDR1 PRHDT and CDR2 FYEKMQ (reference sequence). This CDR3 is built from 16 residues.

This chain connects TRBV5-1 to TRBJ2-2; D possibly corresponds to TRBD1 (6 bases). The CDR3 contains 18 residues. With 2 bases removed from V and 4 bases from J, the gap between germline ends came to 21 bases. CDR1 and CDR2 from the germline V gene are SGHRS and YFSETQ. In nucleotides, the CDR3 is TGCGCCAGCAGCTTAGGAACCGCCTCGGACAGATCCACCGGGGAGCTGTTTTTT. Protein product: CASSLGTASDRSTGELFF.

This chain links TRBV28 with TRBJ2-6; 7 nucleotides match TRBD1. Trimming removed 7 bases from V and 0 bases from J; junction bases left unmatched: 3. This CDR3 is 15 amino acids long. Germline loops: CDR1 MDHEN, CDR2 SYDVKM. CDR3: CASNGQASGANVLTF. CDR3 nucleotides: TGTGCCAGCAACGGACAGGCCTCTGGGGCCAACGTCCTGACTTTC.

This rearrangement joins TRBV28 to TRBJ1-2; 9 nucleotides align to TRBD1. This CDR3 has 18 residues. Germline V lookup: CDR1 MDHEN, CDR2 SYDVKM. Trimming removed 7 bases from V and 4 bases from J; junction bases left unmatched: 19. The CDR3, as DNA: TGTGCCAGCAACCCTAACCGGGACAGGGAGGGCCTTTCCTATGGCTACACCTTC. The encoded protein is CASNPNRDREGLSYGYTF.

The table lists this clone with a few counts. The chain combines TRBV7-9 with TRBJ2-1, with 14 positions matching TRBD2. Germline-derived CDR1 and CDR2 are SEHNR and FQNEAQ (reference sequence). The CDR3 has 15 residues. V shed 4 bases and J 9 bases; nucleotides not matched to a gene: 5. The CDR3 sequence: CASSSPGLAGAEQFF. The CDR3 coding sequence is TGTGCCAGCAGCTCACCGGGACTAGCGGGAGCTGAGCAGTTCTTC.

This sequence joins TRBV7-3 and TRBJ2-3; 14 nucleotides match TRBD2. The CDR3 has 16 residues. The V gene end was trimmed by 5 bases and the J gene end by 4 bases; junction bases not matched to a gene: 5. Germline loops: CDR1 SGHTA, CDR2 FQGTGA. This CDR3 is CASSPRLAGGSDTQYF. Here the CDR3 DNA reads TGTGCCAGCAGCCCCAGACTAGCGGGGGGGTCAGATACGCAGTATTTT.

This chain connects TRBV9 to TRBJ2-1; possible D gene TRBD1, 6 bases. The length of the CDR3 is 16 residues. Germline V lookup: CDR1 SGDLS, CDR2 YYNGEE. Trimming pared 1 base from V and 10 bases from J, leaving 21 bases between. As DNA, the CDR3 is TGTGCCAGCAGCGTAAATAGTAACGGGGTTGGGGGCGAGCAGTTCTTC. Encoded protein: CASSVNSNGVGGEQFF.

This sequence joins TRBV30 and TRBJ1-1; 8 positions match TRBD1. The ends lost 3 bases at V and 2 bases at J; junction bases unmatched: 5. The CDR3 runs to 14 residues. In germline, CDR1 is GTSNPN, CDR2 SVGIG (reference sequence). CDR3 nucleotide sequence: TGTGCCTGGAGAATAGACAGGGGAAACACTGAAGCTTTCTTT. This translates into CAWRIDRGNTEAFF.